What follows are 21 T cell receptor beta chains derived from one specimen sequenced in a study of regulatory T cells in long-lasting Graves disease. Time point denoted: newly diagnosed GD, antithyroid drugs for less than 3 months. Generation of the TCR library employed RNA extracted from PBMCs. For TCR beta, libraries came from iRepertoire HTBI primers and Arm-PCR of CDR3 regions. TCRdb re-called the multiplex PCR reads with MiXCR, one entry per CDR3 protein. The table includes about 440,000 distinct CDR3 sequences, about 15% detected once. This sample also belongs to another study, concerning T cells in Graves' hyperthyroidism and ophthalmopathy.

The sequences come from peripheral blood mononuclear cells (PBMCs), collected at new diagnosis, from a patient treated with antithyroid drugs. These receptors all stem from a woman aged 25-40 years with Graves disease.

A note on this clonotype: The conserved final phenylalanine or tryptophan is absent from the CDR3, which likely points to a read error. The chain employs TRBV27 and TRBJ2-2; D is ambiguous. Germline CDR1 reads MNHEY; CDR2 reads SMNVEV (reference sequence). Deletions cut 3 bases from V and 2 bases from J, with 10 bases between. This CDR3 is 15 amino acids long. The CDR3 nucleotides are TGTGCCAGCAGTTTCTTTTTGGGAAACACCGGGGAGCTGTTTTCT. This translates into CASSFFLGNTGELFS.

The V and J genes are TRBV5-5 and TRBJ1-2, with unresolved D. The CDR3 consists of 13 residues. CDR1 is SGHKS, CDR2 YYEKEE, per germline (reference sequence). Trimming removed 7 bases from V and 4 bases from J, with 14 bases in between. CDR3: CASGTTAIYGYTF. As DNA, the CDR3 is TGTGCCAGCGGAACCACAGCGATCTATGGCTACACCTTC.

Only a few counts were recorded for this clonotype. This CDR3 reads CASSLRAATGELFF. CDR3 nucleotide sequence: TGTGCCAGCAGCTTAAGGGCGGCCACCGGGGAGCTGTTTTTT. The rearrangement links TRBV7-3 to TRBJ2-2; no reliable D call. Trimming shortened V by 1 base and J by 4 bases, and 7 bases separated the two germline ends. Germline V gene data show CDR1 as SGHTA and CDR2 as FQGTGA. The CDR3 is 14 residues long.

The chain has TRBV20-1 and TRBJ2-7; TRBD2 matches at 9 bases. J lost 2 bases, V lost 0 bases, and 8 bases had no gene match. The CDR3 spans 16 residues. From germline, CDR1 is DFQATT and CDR2 SNEGSKA (reference sequence). CDR3 amino acids: CSARDPLGGRAYEQYF. The CDR3 bases are TGCAGTGCTAGAGATCCCCTGGGCGGGAGGGCCTACGAGCAGTACTTC.

Notes on this clonotype: A far larger clone is only one base removed, so a read error is likely. This chain links TRBV6-2 or TRBV6-3 with TRBJ2-7; 13 nucleotides align to TRBD2. With 6 bases clipped from V and 7 bases from J, the junction kept 12 bases outside the gene matches. The CDR3 extends over 16 amino acids. Germline CDR1 MNHEY, CDR2 SVGEGT. The CDR3 loop is CASSPTSGRGVHEQYF. CDR3 nucleotides: TGTGCCAGCAGCCCCACTAGCGGGAGGGGGGTCCATGAGCAGTACTTC.

This clonotype came up many times. J is TRBJ1-1 and V is TRBV2; weak D call: TRBD1 (5 bases). The CDR3 totals 13 residues. The V gene's germline CDR1 is SNHLY and CDR2 FYNNEI. Trimming left V 6 bases short and J 1 base short, with 9 bases between. The CDR3 DNA sequence: TGTGCCAGCAGGGGGGAGGCGAACACTGAAGCTTTCTTT. Translated: CASRGEANTEAFF.

This clonotype has a handful of counts. This chain uses TRBV24-1 with TRBJ2-3; D is possibly TRBD1 (6 bases). V lost 10 bases and J 0 bases, leaving 19 bases between the germline ends. Germline lookup yields CDR1 KGHDR and CDR2 SFDVKD. CDR3 length: 16 residues. CDR3 bases: TGTGCCACTAGTCCACAGGGCCGAGGAAGCACAGATACGCAGTATTTT. Translation: CATSPQGRGSTDTQYF.

This clonotype was seen repeatedly, ten times or more. The chain recombines TRBV28 with TRBJ2-7, with 12 bases that match TRBD2. Trimming cost V 6 bases and J 3 bases; bases outside gene matches: 6. This CDR3 is 15 amino acids long. The V gene's germline CDR1 is MDHEN and CDR2 SYDVKM. The CDR3 protein is CASSGGTSGLYEQYF. The CDR3 DNA reads as TGTGCCAGCAGCGGTGGGACTAGCGGGCTCTACGAGCAGTACTTC.

In its sample, this clonotype was seen many times. The CDR3 sequence: CASSFVLAVGGTSYNEQFF. For the CDR3, the DNA is TGTGCCAGCAGTTTTGTACTAGCGGTAGGGGGTACCTCCTACAATGAGCAGTTCTTC. The rearrangement joins TRBV27 to TRBJ2-1; 8 positions match TRBD2. The ends lost 3 bases at V and 0 bases at J; junction bases unmatched: 13. Germline CDR1 MNHEY, CDR2 SMNVEV (reference sequence). The CDR3 covers 19 residues.

V is TRBV30 and J is TRBJ1-2; 7 positions agree with TRBD1. This CDR3 comprises 14 residues. CDR1 is GTSNPN, CDR2 SVGIG, per germline (reference sequence). Losses at the gene ends were 1 base for V and 4 bases for J; bases not matched to a gene: 6. The CDR3 nucleotides are TGTGCCTGGAGTGCCGGACAGGCGGTCTATGGCTACACCTTC. Amino acids: CAWSAGQAVYGYTF.

The J gene is TRBJ2-3, the V gene TRBV27; D is possibly TRBD2 (5 bases). Between the trimmed V and J ends, which lost 6 bases and 6 bases, there was a span of 13 bases. This CDR3 contains 13 residues. Germline CDR1 is MNHEY and CDR2 is SMNVEV (reference sequence). The CDR3: CASSLSRDDTQYF. DNA for the CDR3: TGTGCCAGCAGCTTGTCCCGGGATGATACGCAGTATTTT.

This clonotype was seen a handful of times. As DNA, the CDR3 is TGCAGTGCTAGAGATCTACGGAATCAGCCCCAGCATTTT. It is translated as CSARDLRNQPQHF. This chain uses TRBV20-1 with TRBJ1-5; unclear D gene. Germline V gene data show CDR1 as DFQATT and CDR2 as SNEGSKA (reference sequence). This CDR3 spans 13 amino acids. Trimming cost V 0 bases and J 4 bases, with 7 bases left between them.

In this sample, this clonotype turned up many times. The V call is TRBV3-1, the J call TRBJ1-4; D ambiguous. The CDR3 extends over 14 amino acids. The V gene lost 3 bases and the J gene lost 7 bases, with 12 bases spanning the gap. Germline-derived CDR1 and CDR2 are LGHDT and YNNKEL (reference sequence). The CDR3: CASSQRPKVEKLFF. CDR3 coding DNA: TGTGCCAGCAGCCAGCGCCCTAAGGTTGAAAAACTGTTTTTT. The full variable domain, rest sourced from reference TRBV3-1 and TRBJ1-4, is DTAVSQTPKYLVTQMGNDKSIKCEQNLGHDTMYWYKQDSKKFLKIMFSYNNKELIINETVPNRFSPKSPDKAHLNLHINSLELGDSAVYFCASSQRPKVEKLFFGSGTQLSVL.

This clonotype has a handful of counts. At one end, the junction sequence differs from germline, possibly due to a read error. V and J are TRBV6-2 or TRBV6-3 and TRBJ2-2, with 12 bases matching TRBD2. The CDR3 is 17 residues long. CDR1 is MNHEY, CDR2 SVGEGT, per germline. CDR3 nucleotides: TGTGCCAGCAGTTACCCCAGGACTAGCGGGAACGCCGGGGAGCTGTTTTTT. It translates to CASSYPRTSGNAGELFF.

This clonotype was detected ten times or more. The rearrangement joins TRBV7-8 to TRBJ2-4; 9 bases match TRBD1. Germline values: CDR1 SGHVS, CDR2 FQNEAQ. The J segment lost 12 bases and the V segment lost 5 bases, leaving 11 bases of the junction unmatched. This CDR3 has 14 amino acids. The CDR3 protein is CASSRGTGLDAQYF. The CDR3 DNA is TGTGCCAGCAGCCGTGGGACAGGGTTAGACGCTCAGTACTTC.

There are many counts of this clonotype. V is TRBV27 and J is TRBJ2-3; D gene uncertain. This CDR3 has 14 residues. Germline CDR1 MNHEY, CDR2 SMNVEV (reference sequence). V lost 2 bases and J lost 4, with 10 bases in between. Here the CDR3 reads CASSLVPSADTQYF. Written as DNA, the CDR3 is TGTGCCAGCAGTTTAGTCCCCAGCGCAGATACGCAGTATTTT.

This clonotype was picked up a small number of times. The rearrangement joins TRBV10-2 to TRBJ1-2, with 7 bases that match TRBD1. The CDR3 has 16 residues. Germline-derived CDR1 and CDR2 are WSHSY and SAAADI. Germline trimming cut 0 bases from V and 4 bases from J; bases unmatched to any gene: 8. The CDR3: CASSESISGQSYGYTF. CDR3 bases: TGCGCCAGCAGTGAGTCTATCTCGGGACAGAGCTATGGCTACACCTTC.

This clonotype was seen at least ten times. V usage is TRBV2 and J usage is TRBJ2-7; D might be TRBD1 or TRBD2, each matching 5 bases. Germline CDR1 SNHLY, CDR2 FYNNEI. The CDR3 runs to 12 residues. Between the trimmed V and J ends, which lost 5 bases and 5 bases, there was a span of 10 bases. CDR3 loop: CASSSGSHEQYF. CDR3 in DNA: TGTGCCAGCAGTTCAGGGAGCCACGAGCAGTACTTC.

In this sample, this clonotype turned up many times. The chain couples TRBV30 to TRBJ2-1; D not certain. The CDR3 is made up of 12 amino acids. V was cut by 0 bases and J by 8 bases, with 8 bases left in between. In germline, CDR1 is GTSNPN, CDR2 SVGIG (reference sequence). CDR3 amino acids: CAWSVQGDEQFF. DNA of the CDR3: TGTGCCTGGAGTGTACAAGGCGATGAGCAGTTCTTC. Variable domain in full (rest from reference TRBV30 and TRBJ2-1): SQTIHQWPATLVQPVGSPLSLECTVEGTSNPNLYWYRQAAGRGLQLLFYSVGIGQISSEVPQNLSASRPQDRQFILSSKKLLLSDSGFYLCAWSVQGDEQFFGPGTRLTVL.

This clonotype was seen at least ten times. The chain combines TRBV19 with TRBJ2-7, with 9 bases lining up with TRBD2. CDR3 size: 14 residues. Germline-derived CDR1 and CDR2 are LNHDA and SQIVND (reference sequence). The V and J ends lost 9 bases and 3 bases, in that order; junction bases with no gene match: 9. The CDR3 DNA follows: TGTGCCAGCAGCTCGGGACTAGCAGGCTACGAGCAGTACTTC. Its translation: CASSSGLAGYEQYF. The full variable domain, with the rest looked up from reference TRBV19 and TRBJ2-7, is DGGITQSPKYLFRKEGQNVTLSCEQNLNHDAMYWYRQDPGQGLRLIYYSQIVNDFQKGDIAEGYSVSREKKESFPLTVTSAQKNPTAFYLCASSSGLAGYEQYFGPGTRLTVT.

This clonotype was detected a few times. The rearrangement joins TRBV30 to TRBJ2-7; D remains ambiguous. The V end was cut by 4 bases, the J end by 5 bases, with 12 bases between. CDR1 and CDR2 from the germline V gene are GTSNPN and SVGIG (reference sequence). The CDR3 contains 12 residues. The chain's CDR3 is CAWTLSGNEQYF. For the CDR3, the DNA is TGTGCCTGGACTCTTAGTGGGAACGAGCAGTACTTC.